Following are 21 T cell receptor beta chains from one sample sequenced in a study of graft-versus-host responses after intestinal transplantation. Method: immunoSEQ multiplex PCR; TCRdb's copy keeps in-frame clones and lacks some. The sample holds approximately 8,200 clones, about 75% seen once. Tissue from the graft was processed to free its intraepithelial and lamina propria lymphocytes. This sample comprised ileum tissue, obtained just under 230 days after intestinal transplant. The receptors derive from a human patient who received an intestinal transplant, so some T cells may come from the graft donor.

Here the CDR3 reads CASSLSGTSYEQYF. Here the CDR3 DNA reads TGTGCCAGCAGTCTTAGCGGGACTTCCTACGAGCAGTACTTC. This chain joins TRBV7-9 and TRBJ2-7, with 8 nucleotides matching TRBD2. Trimming took 6 bases from V and 1 from J; bases not matched to a gene: 5. Germline assignment: CDR1 SEHNR and CDR2 FQNEAQ (reference sequence). The length of the CDR3 is 14 residues.

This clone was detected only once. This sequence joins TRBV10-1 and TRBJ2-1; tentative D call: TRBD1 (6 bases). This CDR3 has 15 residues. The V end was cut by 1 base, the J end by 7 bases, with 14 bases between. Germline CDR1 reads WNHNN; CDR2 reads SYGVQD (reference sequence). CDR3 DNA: TGCGCCAGCAGTGAGTTCAGGGGTACGGGGAATGAGCAGTTCTTC. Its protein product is CASSEFRGTGNEQFF.

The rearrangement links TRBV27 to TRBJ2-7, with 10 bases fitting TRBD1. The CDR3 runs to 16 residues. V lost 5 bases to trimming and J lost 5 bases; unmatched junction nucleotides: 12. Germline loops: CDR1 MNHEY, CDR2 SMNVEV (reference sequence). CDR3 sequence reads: CASSRLGQGILNEQYF. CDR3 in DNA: TGTGCCAGCAGTCGGCTGGGACAGGGGATCCTTAACGAGCAGTACTTC.

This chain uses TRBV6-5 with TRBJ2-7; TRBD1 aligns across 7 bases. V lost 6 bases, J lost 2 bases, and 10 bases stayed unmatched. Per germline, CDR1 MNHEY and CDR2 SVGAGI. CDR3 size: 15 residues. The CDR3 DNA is TGTGCCAGCAGGCAGATGGGGGACAGCACCTACGAGCAGTACTTC. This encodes CASRQMGDSTYEQYF.

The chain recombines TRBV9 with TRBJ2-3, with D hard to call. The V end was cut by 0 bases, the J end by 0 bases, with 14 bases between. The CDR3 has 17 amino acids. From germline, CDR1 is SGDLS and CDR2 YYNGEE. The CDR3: CASSVALGQASTDTQYF. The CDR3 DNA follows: TGTGCCAGCAGCGTAGCTCTCGGTCAGGCGAGCACAGATACGCAGTATTTT.

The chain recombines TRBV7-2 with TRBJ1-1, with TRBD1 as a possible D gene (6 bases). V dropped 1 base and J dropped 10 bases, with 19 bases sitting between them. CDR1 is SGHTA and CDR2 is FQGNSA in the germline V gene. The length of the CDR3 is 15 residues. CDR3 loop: CASSLVGQYRVSAFF. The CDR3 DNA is TGTGCCAGCAGCTTAGTAGGCCAATACAGGGTGTCAGCTTTCTTT. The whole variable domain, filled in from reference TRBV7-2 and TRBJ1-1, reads GAGVSQSPSNKVTEKGKDVELRCDPISGHTALYWYRQSLGQGLEFLIYFQGNSAPDKSGLPSDRFSAERTGGSVSTLTIQRTQQEDSAVYLCASSLVGQYRVSAFFGQGTRLTVV.

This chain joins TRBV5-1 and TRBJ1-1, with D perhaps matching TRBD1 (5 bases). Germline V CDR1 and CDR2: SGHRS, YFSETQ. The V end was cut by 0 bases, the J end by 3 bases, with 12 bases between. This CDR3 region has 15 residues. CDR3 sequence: CASSLVGGEYTEAFF. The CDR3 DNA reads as TGCGCCAGCAGCTTGGTGGGGGGGGAATACACTGAAGCTTTCTTT.

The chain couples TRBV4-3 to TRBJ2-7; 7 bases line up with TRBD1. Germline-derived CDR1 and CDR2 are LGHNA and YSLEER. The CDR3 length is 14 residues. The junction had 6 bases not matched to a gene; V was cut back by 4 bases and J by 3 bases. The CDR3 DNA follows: TGCGCCAGCAGCCTCGACAGGGAATACTACGAGCAGTACTTC. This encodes CASSLDREYYEQYF.

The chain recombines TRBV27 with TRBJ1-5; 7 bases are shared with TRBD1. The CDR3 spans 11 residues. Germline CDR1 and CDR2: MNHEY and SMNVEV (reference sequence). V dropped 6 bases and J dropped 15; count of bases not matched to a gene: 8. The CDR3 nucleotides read TGTGCCAGCAGCCAGACAGGGCCGCTGCATTTT. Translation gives CASSQTGPLHF.

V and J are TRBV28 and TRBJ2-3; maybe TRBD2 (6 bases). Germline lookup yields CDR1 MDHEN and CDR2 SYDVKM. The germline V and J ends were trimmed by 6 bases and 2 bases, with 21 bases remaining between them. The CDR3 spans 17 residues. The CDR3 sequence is CASSSSRQKRVTDTQYF. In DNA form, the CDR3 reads TGTGCCAGCAGCTCCTCGCGACAGAAGCGGGTCACAGATACGCAGTATTTT.

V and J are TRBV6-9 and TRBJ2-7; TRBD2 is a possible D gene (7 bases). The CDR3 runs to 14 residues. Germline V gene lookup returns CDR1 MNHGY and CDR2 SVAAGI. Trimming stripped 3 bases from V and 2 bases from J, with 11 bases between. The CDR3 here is CASSYSGGTYEQYF. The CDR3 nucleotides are TGTGCCAGCAGTTACTCGGGGGGCACCTACGAGCAGTACTTC.

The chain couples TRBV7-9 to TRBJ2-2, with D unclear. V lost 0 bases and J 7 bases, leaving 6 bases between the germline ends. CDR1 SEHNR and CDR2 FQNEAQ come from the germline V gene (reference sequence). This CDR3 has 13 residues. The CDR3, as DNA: TGTGCCAGCAGCTTAGCGAGTATCGGGGAGCTGTTTTTT. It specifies CASSLASIGELFF.

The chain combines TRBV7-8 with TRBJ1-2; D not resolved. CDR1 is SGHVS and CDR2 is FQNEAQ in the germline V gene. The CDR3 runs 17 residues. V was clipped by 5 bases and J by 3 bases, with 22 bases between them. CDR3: CASSPIVGREEYYGYTF. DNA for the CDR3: TGTGCCAGCAGCCCCATAGTCGGGAGGGAAGAGTACTATGGCTACACCTTC.

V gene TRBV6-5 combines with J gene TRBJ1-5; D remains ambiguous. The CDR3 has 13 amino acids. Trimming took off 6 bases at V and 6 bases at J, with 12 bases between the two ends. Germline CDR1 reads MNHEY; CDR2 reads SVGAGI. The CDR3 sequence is CASSLDRGQPQHF. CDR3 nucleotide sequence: TGTGCCAGCAGCCTGGATCGAGGTCAGCCCCAGCATTTT.

CDR3 sequence: CASSVWEGGQGAYNEQFF. CDR3 sequence (DNA): TGTGCCAGCAGTGTCTGGGAAGGCGGACAGGGGGCCTACAATGAGCAGTTCTTC. This chain connects TRBV2 to TRBJ2-1; 10 positions agree with TRBD1. V gave up 4 bases and J gave up 2 bases; unmatched junction bases: 11. Germline loops: CDR1 SNHLY, CDR2 FYNNEI. The CDR3 covers 18 residues.

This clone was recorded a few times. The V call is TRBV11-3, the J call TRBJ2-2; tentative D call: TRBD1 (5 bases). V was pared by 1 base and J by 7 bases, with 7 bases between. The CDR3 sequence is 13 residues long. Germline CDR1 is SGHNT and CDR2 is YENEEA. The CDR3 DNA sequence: TGTGCCAGCAGCTTAGGTACAGGCGGGGAGCTGTTTTTT. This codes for CASSLGTGGELFF.

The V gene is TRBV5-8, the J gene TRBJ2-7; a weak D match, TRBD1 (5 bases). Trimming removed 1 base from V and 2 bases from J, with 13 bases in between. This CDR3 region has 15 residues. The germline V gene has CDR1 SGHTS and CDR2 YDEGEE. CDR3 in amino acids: CASSLWQGSPYEQYF. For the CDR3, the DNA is TGTGCCAGCAGCTTGTGGCAGGGATCCCCCTACGAGCAGTACTTC. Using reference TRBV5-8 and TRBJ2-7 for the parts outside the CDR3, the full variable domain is EAGVTQSPTHLIKTRGQQATLRCSPISGHTSVYWYQQALGLGLQFLLWYDEGEERNRGNFPPRFSGRQFPNYSSELNVNALELEDSALYLCASSLWQGSPYEQYFGPGTRLTVT.

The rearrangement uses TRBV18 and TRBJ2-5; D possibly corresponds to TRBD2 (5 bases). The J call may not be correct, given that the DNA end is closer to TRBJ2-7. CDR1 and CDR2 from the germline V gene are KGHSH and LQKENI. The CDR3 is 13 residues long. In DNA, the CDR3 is TGTGCCAGCTCACCACTCTCGGAGGACGAGCAGTACTTC. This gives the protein CASSPLSEDEQYF.

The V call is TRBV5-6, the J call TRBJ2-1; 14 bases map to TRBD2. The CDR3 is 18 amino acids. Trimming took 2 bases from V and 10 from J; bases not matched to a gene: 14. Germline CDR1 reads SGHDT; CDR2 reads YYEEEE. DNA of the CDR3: TGTGCCAGCAGCTTATCGACTAAGGGACTAGCGGGAGTGAAGGAGCAGTTCTTC. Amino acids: CASSLSTKGLAGVKEQFF.

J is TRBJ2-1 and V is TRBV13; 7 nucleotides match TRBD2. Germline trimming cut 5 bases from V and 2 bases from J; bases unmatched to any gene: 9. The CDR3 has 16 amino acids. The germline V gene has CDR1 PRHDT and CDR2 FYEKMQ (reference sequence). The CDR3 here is CASSPRGGRAYNEQFF. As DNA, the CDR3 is TGTGCCAGCAGCCCTAGGGGTGGGAGGGCCTACAATGAGCAGTTCTTC.

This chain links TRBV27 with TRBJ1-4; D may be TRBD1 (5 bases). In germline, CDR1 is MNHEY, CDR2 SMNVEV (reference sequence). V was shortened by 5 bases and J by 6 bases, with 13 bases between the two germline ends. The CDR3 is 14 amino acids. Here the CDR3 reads CASSAFWGDEKLFF. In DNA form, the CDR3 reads TGTGCCAGCAGTGCCTTTTGGGGCGATGAAAAACTGTTTTTT.